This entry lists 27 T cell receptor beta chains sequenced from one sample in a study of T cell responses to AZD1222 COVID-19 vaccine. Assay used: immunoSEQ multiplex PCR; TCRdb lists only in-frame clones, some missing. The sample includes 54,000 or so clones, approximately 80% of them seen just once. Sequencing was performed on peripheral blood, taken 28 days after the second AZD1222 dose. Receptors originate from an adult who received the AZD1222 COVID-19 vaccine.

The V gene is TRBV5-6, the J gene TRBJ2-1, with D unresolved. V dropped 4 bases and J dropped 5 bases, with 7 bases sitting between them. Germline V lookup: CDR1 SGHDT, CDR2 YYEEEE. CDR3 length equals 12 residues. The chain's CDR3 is CASSRWNNEQFF. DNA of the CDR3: TGTGCCAGCAGCAGGTGGAACAATGAGCAGTTCTTC.

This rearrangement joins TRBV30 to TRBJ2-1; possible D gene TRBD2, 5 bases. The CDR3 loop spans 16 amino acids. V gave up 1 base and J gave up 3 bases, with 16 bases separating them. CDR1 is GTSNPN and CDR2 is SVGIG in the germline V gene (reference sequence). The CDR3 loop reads CAWSASSAKVYNEQFF. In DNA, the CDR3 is TGTGCCTGGAGTGCGAGTAGCGCGAAAGTCTACAATGAGCAGTTCTTC.

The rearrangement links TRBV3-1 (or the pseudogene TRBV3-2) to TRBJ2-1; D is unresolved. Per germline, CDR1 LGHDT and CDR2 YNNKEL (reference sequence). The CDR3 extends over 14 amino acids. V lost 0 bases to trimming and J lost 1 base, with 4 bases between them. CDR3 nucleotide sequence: TGTGCCAGCAGCCAAGATTGGTCCTACAATGAGCAGTTCTTC. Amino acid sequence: CASSQDWSYNEQFF.

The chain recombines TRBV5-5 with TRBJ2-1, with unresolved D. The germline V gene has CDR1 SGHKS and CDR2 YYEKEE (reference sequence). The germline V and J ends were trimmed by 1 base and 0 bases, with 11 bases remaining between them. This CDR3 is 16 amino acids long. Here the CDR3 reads CASSLTPSSSYNEQFF. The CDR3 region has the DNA TGTGCCAGCAGCTTGACCCCAAGCAGCTCCTACAATGAGCAGTTCTTC. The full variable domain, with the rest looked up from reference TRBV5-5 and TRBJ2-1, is DAGVTQSPTHLIKTRGQQVTLRCSPISGHKSVSWYQQVLGQGPQFIFQYYEKEERGRGNFPDRFSARQFPNYSSELNVNALLLGDSALYLCASSLTPSSSYNEQFFGPGTRLTVL.

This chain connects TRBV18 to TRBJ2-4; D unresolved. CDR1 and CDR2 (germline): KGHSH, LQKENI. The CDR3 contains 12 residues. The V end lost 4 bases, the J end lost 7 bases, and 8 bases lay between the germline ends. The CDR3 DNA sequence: TGTGCCAGCTCACTGACTGATAACATTCAGTACTTC. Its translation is CASSLTDNIQYF.

The CDR3, as DNA: TGTGCCAGCAGCCAGTTGAGTGGGCAGGTGAACACCGGGGAGCTGTTTTTT. Translated, it gives CASSQLSGQVNTGELFF. This chain connects TRBV14 to TRBJ2-2; no firm D call. The CDR3 has 17 residues. V was trimmed by 3 bases and J by 1 base, leaving 15 bases between them. Per the germline V gene, CDR1 is SGHDN and CDR2 is FVKESK. The full variable domain, rest sourced from reference TRBV14 and TRBJ2-2, is EAGVTQFPSHSVIEKGQTVTLRCDPISGHDNLYWYRRVMGKEIKFLLHFVKESKQDESGMPNNRFLAERTGGTYSTLKVQPAELEDSGVYFCASSQLSGQVNTGELFFGEGSRLTVL.

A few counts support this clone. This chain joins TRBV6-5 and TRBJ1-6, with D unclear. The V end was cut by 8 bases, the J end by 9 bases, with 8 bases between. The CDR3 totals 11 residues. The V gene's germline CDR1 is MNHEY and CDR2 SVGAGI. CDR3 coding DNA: TGTGCCAGCGGGCCCTCTTCACCCCTCCACTTT. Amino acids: CASGPSSPLHF.

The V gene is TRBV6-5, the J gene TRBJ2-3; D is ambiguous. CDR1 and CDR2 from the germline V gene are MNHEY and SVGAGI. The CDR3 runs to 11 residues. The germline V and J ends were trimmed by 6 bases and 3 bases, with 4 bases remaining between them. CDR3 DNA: TGTGCCAGCAGCGCTACAGATACGCAGTATTTT. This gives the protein CASSATDTQYF.

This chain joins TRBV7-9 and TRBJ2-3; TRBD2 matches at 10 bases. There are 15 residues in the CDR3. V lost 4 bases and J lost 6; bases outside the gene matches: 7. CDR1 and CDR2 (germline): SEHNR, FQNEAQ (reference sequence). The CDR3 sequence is CASSSSGRVSDTQYF. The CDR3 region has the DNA TGTGCCAGCAGCTCTAGCGGGAGAGTATCTGATACGCAGTATTTT.

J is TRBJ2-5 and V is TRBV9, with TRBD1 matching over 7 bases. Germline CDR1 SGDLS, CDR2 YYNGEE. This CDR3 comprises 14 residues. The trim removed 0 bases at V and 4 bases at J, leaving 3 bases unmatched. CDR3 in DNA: TGTGCCAGCAGCGTAGATTCAGGGGGAGAGACCCAGTACTTC. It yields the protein CASSVDSGGETQYF.

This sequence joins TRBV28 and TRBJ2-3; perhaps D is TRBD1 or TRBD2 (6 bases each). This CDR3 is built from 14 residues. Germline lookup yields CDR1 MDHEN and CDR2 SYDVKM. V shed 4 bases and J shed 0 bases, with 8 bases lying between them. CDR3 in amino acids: CASSWGASTDTQYF. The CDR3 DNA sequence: TGTGCCAGCAGTTGGGGGGCTAGCACAGATACGCAGTATTTT.

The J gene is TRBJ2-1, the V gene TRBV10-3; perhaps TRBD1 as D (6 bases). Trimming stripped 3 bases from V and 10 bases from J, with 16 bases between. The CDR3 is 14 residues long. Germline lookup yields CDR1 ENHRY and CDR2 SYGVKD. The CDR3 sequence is CAISDGTINREQFF. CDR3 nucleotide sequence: TGTGCCATCAGTGACGGGACAATTAACCGAGAGCAGTTCTTC.

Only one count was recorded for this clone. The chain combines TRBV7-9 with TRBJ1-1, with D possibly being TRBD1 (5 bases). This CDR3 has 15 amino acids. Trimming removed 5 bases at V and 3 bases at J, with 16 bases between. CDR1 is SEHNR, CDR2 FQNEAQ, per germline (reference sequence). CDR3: CASSPIGTSHTEAFF. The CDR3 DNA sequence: TGTGCCAGCAGCCCGATCGGGACGTCTCACACTGAAGCTTTCTTT.

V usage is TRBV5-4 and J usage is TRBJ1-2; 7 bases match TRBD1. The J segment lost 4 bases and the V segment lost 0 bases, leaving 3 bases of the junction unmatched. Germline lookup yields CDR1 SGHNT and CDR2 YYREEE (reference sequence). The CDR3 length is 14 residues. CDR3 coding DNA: TGTGCCAGCAGCTTGGGTGACAGGGTCTATGGCTACACCTTC. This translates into CASSLGDRVYGYTF.

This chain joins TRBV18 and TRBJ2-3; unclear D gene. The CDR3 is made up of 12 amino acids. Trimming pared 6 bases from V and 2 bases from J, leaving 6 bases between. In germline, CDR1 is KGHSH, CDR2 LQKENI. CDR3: CASSPNTDTQYF. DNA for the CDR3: TGTGCCAGCTCTCCGAACACAGATACGCAGTATTTT.

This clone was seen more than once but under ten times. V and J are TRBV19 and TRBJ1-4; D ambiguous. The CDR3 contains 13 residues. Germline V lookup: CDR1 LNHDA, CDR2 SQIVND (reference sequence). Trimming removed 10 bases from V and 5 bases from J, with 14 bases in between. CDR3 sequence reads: CATDDPNNEKLFF. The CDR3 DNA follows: TGTGCCACCGATGACCCGAACAATGAAAAACTGTTTTTT.

The CDR3 DNA sequence: TGTGCCAGCAGTCTGAACCAAGGCTATGGCTACACCTTC. Translated: CASSLNQGYGYTF. The chain carries TRBV6-2 or TRBV6-3 and TRBJ1-2; D gene unclear. V was clipped by 5 bases and J by 4 bases, with 11 bases between them. The CDR3 consists of 13 residues. Germline V gives CDR1 MNHEY, CDR2 SVGEGT.

The DNA for the CDR3 is TGTGCCAGCTCAGGCAGGAGTAACGCTGGCTACACCTTC. Its protein product is CASSGRSNAGYTF. The chain carries TRBV12-3 or TRBV12-4 and TRBJ1-2, with D uncertain. The CDR3 spans 13 residues. V shed 8 bases and J shed 7 bases, with 17 bases lying between them.

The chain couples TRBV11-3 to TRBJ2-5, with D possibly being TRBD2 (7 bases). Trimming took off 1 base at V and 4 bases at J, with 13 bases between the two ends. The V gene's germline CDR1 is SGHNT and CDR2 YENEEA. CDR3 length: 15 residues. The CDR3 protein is CASSLGGGGRETQYF. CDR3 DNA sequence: TGTGCCAGCAGCTTAGGCGGGGGCGGTAGAGAGACCCAGTACTTC.

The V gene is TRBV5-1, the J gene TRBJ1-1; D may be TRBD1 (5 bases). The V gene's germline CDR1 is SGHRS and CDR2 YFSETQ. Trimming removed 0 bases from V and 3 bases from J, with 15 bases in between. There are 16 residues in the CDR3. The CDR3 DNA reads TGCGCCAGCAGCTTGGACGTGCCGGGGCGGTACACTGAAGCTTTCTTT. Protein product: CASSLDVPGRYTEAFF.

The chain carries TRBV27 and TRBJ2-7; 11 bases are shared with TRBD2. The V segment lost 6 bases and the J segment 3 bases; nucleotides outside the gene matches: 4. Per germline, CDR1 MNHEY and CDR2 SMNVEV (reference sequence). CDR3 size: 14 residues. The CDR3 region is CASRPLAGGYEQYF. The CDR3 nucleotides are TGTGCCAGCAGACCCCTAGCGGGAGGCTACGAGCAGTACTTC.

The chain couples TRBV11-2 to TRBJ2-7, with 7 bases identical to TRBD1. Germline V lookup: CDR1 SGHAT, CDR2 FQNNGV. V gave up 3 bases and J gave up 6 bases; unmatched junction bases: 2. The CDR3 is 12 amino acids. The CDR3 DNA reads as TGTGCCAGCAGCTTGAACAGGGGCGAGCAGTACTTC. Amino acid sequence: CASSLNRGEQYF.

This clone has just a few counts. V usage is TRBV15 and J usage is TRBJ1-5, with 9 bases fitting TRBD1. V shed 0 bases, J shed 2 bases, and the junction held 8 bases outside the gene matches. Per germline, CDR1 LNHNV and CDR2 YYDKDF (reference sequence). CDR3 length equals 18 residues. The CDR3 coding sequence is TGTGCCACCAGCAGAGAGGGACAGGGACTGGGACGCAATCAGCCCCAGCATTTT. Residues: CATSREGQGLGRNQPQHF.

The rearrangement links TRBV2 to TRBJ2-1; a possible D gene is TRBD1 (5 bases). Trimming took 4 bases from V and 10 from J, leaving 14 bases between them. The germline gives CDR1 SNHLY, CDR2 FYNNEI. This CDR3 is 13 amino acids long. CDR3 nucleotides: TGTGCCAGCAGTGGCGAGACAGCGCGGGAGCAGTTCTTC. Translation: CASSGETAREQFF.

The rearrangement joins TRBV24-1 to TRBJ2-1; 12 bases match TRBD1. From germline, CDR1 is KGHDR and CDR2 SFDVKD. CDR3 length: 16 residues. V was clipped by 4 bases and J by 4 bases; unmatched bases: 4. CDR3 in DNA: TGTGCCACCAGTGACCGGGACAGGGGGCTATACAATGAGCAGTTCTTC. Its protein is CATSDRDRGLYNEQFF.

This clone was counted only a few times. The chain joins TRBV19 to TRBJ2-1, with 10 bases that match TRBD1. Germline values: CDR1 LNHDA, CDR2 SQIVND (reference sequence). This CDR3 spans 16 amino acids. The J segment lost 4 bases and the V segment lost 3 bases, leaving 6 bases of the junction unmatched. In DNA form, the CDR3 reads TGTGCCAGTAGTATGGAGGGACAGGGGCTTTACAATGAGCAGTTCTTC. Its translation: CASSMEGQGLYNEQFF.

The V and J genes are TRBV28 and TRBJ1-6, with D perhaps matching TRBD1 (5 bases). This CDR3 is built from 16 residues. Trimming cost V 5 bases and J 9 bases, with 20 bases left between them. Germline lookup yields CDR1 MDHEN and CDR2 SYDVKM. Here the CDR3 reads CASSPSEGLGGSPLHF. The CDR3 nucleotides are TGTGCCAGCAGTCCCTCCGAGGGGCTGGGAGGTTCACCCCTCCACTTT.